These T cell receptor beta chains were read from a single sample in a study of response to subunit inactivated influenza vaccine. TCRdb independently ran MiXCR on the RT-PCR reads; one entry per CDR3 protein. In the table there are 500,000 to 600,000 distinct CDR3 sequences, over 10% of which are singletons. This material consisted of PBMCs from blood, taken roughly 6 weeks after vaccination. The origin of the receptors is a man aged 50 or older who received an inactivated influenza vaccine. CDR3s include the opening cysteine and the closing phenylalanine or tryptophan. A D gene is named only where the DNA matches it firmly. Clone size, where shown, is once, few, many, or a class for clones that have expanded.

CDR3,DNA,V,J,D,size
CASSFASSGNTIYF,TGTGCCAGCAGTTTCGCCAGCTCTGGAAACACCATATATTTT,TRBV28,TRBJ1-3,.,many
CASRLGVQQFF,TGTGCCAGCAGATTGGGAGTCCAGCAGTTCTTC,TRBV2,TRBJ2-1,.,many
CSAIVQGGQPQHF,TGCAGTGCTATTGTACAGGGCGGTCAGCCCCAGCATTTT,TRBV20-1,TRBJ1-5,.,.
CASSLYRDRDDTQYF,TGTGCCAGCAGCTTATACCGGGACAGGGATGATACGCAGTATTTT,TRBV5-8,TRBJ2-3,TRBD1,.
CASSSLVVTSYEQYF,TGTGCCAGCAGTTCCCTAGTGGTAACTAGCTACGAGCAGTACTTC,TRBV12-3/TRBV12-4,TRBJ2-7,.,few
CASSSGVGGPGANVLTF,TGCGCCAGCAGCTCGGGCGTAGGGGGACCTGGGGCCAACGTCCTGACTTTC,TRBV5-1,TRBJ2-6,.,few
CASLRGGRNNYGYTF,TGTGCCAGCCTCAGGGGTGGCCGGAACAACTATGGCTACACCTTC,TRBV12-3/TRBV12-4,TRBJ1-2,.,few
CASSLGGTPREKLFF,TGCGCCAGCAGCTTGGGTGGGACACCCAGGGAAAAACTGTTTTTT,TRBV5-1,TRBJ1-4,.,.
CASSYSVENTEAFF,TGTGCCAGCAGTTACTCTGTGGAGAACACTGAAGCTTTCTTT,TRBV6-2/TRBV6-3,TRBJ1-1,.,.
CASSPREGARSDTQYF,TGCGCCAGCAGCCCCCGGGAAGGGGCTAGGTCAGATACGCAGTATTTT,TRBV5-1,TRBJ2-3,.,many
CASSPWGVGQPQHF,TGTGCCAGCAGTCCATGGGGGGTAGGACAGCCCCAGCATTTT,TRBV5-6,TRBJ1-5,.,.
CSVERRDRGNEQFF,TGCAGCGTTGAACGGAGGGACAGGGGCAATGAGCAGTTCTTC,TRBV29-1,TRBJ2-1,TRBD1,many
CASSFTRGGETQYF,TGTGCCAGCAGCTTCACCAGGGGGGGAGAGACCCAGTACTTC,TRBV5-6,TRBJ2-5,.,few